What follows describes a single T cell receptor beta chain. Its antigen is currently unknown. This record comes from a study of long-term antiretroviral therapy in people with HIV. With survey level as its setting, the immunoSEQ assay was v3.0. Assay used: immunoSEQ multiplex PCR; TCRdb lists only in-frame clones, some missing. The table shows about 26,000 clones, with roughly 87% occurring only once. Study observations and caveats: The study found narrower CDR3 length ranges in HIV repertoires than in controls.

Unmatched junction bases numbered 9, after V lost 5 bases and J lost 11 bases. The germline V gene encodes CDR1 SGHRS and CDR2 YFSETQ. There are 12 residues in the CDR3. Sequencing used unsorted PBMCs, obtained 1.1 years before starting antiretroviral therapy. This receptor was identified in a woman between 25 and 40 years old with HIV. J is TRBJ1-1 and V is TRBV5-1; 7 bases match TRBD1. Here the CDR3 reads CASRGQAEKAFF. The CDR3 DNA is TGCGCCAGCAGAGGACAGGCGGAGAAGGCTTTCTTT.